This T cell receptor (beta chain) stems from a study of post-analysis software for immune sequencing data. About the research overall: As for disease course, relapsing-remitting, secondary progressive and progressive-relapsing multiple sclerosis were all included.

Incorporated into the TCR beta cDNA libraries were unique molecular identifiers, which served to reduce PCR and sequencing biases. Some 500,000 cDNA molecules were obtained per 1 to 10 million input T cells. From the PCR reads, TCRdb called clonotypes with MiXCR, one entry per CDR3 protein. The sample yields hundreds of thousands of distinct CDR3 sequences, 40% to 50% seen once. Broader study findings: The normalized Chao1 diversity of multiple sclerosis patients was significantly lower than that of controls. In patients, TRBV5-6, TRBV5-1 and TRBV20-1 belonged to five TRBV segments found more frequently than in controls. Same-batch samples co-clustered strongly by F measure.

Germline V lookup: CDR1 LGHDT, CDR2 YNNKEL (reference sequence). CDR3 length equals 15 residues. Trimming cost V 3 bases and J 2 bases, with 14 bases left between them. Remarks on this clonotype: Antigen unknown.

The receptor was derived from a girl aged 5-17 years with multiple sclerosis. Sequencing input: blood. The rearrangement links TRBV3-1 to TRBJ2-7; D not certain. The CDR3 spells CASSHSLGKTYEQYF. CDR3 coding DNA: TGTGCCAGCAGCCACAGTCTTGGAAAAACCTACGAGCAGTACTTC.